The rows below give T cell receptor beta chains drawn from one sample of a study of regulatory T cells. TCRdb keeps only in-frame clones here, not all; method: immunoSEQ multiplex PCR. In the table there are about 35,000 clones, over 75% of which are singletons. Sequenced material: conventional CD4+ T cells sorted from blood. These TCRs come from a person under 35 with CD3G deficiency. The CDR3 runs from the conserved cysteine through the conserved F or W. Fields, in order: clone size, V gene, J gene, D gene, CDR3 DNA, CDR3 protein. The D gene is left open where the match is weak. For some rows the clone size is stated as once, few or many, or as a class when expanded; others skip it.

few	TRBV5-1	TRBJ2-7	NA	TGCGCCAGCAGCTTTAGAGGGGGTTCCTACGAGCAGTACTTC	CASSFRGGSYEQYF
NA	TRBV28	TRBJ2-2	NA	TGTGCCAGCCGACCCAGCGTAGGGGACACCGGGGAGCTGTTTTTT	CASRPSVGDTGELFF
NA	TRBV11-2	TRBJ2-3	NA	TGTGCCAGCAGCTCGGACCGCCTGGATACGCAGTATTTT	CASSSDRLDTQYF
few	TRBV19	TRBJ1-6	TRBD1	TGTGCCAGTAGTACCGGGACAGGGCGATCACCCCTCCACTTT	CASSTGTGRSPLHF
NA	TRBV28	TRBJ2-7	NA	TGTGCCAGCAGCCAAGGGCTTTCCACCTACGAGCAGTACTTC	CASSQGLSTYEQYF
NA	TRBV6-1	TRBJ1-5	NA	TGTGCCAGCAGTGCGCGGGGGTTGAGGCAGCCCCAGCATTTT	CASSARGLRQPQHF
NA	TRBV28	TRBJ1-2	NA	TGTGCCAGCAGTTTATTGTCAGTAATCTATGGCTACACCTTC	CASSLLSVIYGYTF
NA	TRBV7-9	TRBJ2-3	NA	TGTGCCAGCAGCTTAGGGGCGTTCCTAGATACGCAGTATTTT	CASSLGAFLDTQYF
once	TRBV7-9	TRBJ2-3	TRBD2	TGTGCCAGCAGCTTAGAAATCGGCCTAGCGGGACGGGGAGATACGCAGTATTTT	CASSLEIGLAGRGDTQYF
NA	TRBV5-1	TRBJ1-2	NA	TGCGCCAGCAGCTCGGGGCCGGGGGTAGGAGGCTACACCTTC	CASSSGPGVGGYTF
NA	TRBV7-2	TRBJ2-3	NA	TGTGCCAGCAGATCTAATCTCAGGGGCGGGGAAGATACGCAGTATTTT	CASRSNLRGGEDTQYF
NA	TRBV28	TRBJ2-7	TRBD2	TGTGCCAGCAGTTTAGGGACTAGCGGGTATCTAGGCGAGCAGTACTTC	CASSLGTSGYLGEQYF
NA	TRBV23-1	TRBJ2-7	NA	TGCGCCACCGCCCCCTTCCTCTCCTACGAGCAGTACTTC	CATAPFLSYEQYF
NA	TRBV7-2	TRBJ1-2	NA	TGTGCCAGCAGCCCCTCTCCAGACAGAGTCAGTCGCTACACCTTC	CASSPSPDRVSRYTF
NA	TRBV28	TRBJ1-4	NA	TGTGCCAGCAGTTCCCCTTCAGTGTTTGGGGAAAAACTGTTTTTT	CASSSPSVFGEKLFF
few	TRBV19	TRBJ1-2	NA	TGTGCCAGTAGTATTACTGGGCTCGCGGGCGGCTACACCTTC	CASSITGLAGGYTF
NA	TRBV28	TRBJ2-7	NA	TGTGCCAGCAGAAGACAGGCGAGCTCCTACGAGCAGTACTTC	CASRRQASSYEQYF
NA	TRBV14	TRBJ2-7	NA	TGTGCCAGCAGCCAAGTTGAAGAGCAGTACTTC	CASSQVEEQYF
NA	TRBV5-1	TRBJ2-4	TRBD1	TGCGCCAGCAGCGTCGCCCCTAACACAGGGGGGCTAGCCAAAAACATTCAGTACTTC	CASSVAPNTGGLAKNIQYF
NA	TRBV6-1	TRBJ1-2	NA	TGTGCCAGCAGTCCGGGACCGGCCTATGGCTACACCTTC	CASSPGPAYGYTF
NA	TRBV5-1	TRBJ2-3	NA	TGCGCCAGCAGCGGGGCGGATACTAGCACAGATACGCAGTATTTT	CASSGADTSTDTQYF
NA	TRBV6-1	TRBJ1-2	TRBD1	TGTGCCAGCAGTGACCCCGGGACAGGGGTCTATGGCTACACCTTC	CASSDPGTGVYGYTF
medium-sized	TRBV28	TRBJ2-2	NA	TGTGCCAGCAGACGCCGGGACCTATTAAACACCGGGGAGCTGTTTTTT	CASRRRDLLNTGELFF
NA	TRBV30	TRBJ2-3	TRBD2	TGTGCCTGGAGTGTACGGAGCGGGGCTGACACAGATACGCAGTATTTT	CAWSVRSGADTDTQYF
NA	TRBV6-6	TRBJ1-2	NA	TGTGCCAGCAGCGGGACGGTCTATGGCTACACCTTC	CASSGTVYGYTF
NA	TRBV5-1	TRBJ1-1	NA	TGCGCCAGCAGCTTGGCCTCGGGGGGTACTGAAGCTTTCTTT	CASSLASGGTEAFF
NA	TRBV19	TRBJ2-2	TRBD2	TGTGCCAGTAGTCGGACTAGCGGGAGAAGCACCGGGGAGCTGTTTTTT	CASSRTSGRSTGELFF
NA	TRBV28	TRBJ1-1	NA	TGTGCCAGCCTTGGGTGGGGCGCTGAAGCTTTCTTT	CASLGWGAEAFF
once	TRBV18	TRBJ2-1	NA	TGTGCCAGCTCACCCGGGCTTTACAATGAGCAGTTCTTC	CASSPGLYNEQFF
few	TRBV28	TRBJ2-7	NA	TGTGCCAGCAGTTTAGAGTCCCCCCCGGTGAGCTACGAGCAGTACTTC	CASSLESPPVSYEQYF
NA	TRBV10-3	TRBJ2-7	NA	TGTGCCATCAGTGCTCTTCCGGGTGAAGAGCAGTACTTC	CAISALPGEEQYF
NA	TRBV19	TRBJ2-1	NA	TGTGCCAGTAGTATAAGCGTTTCCTACAATGAGCAGTTCTTC	CASSISVSYNEQFF
NA	TRBV5-1	TRBJ1-2	NA	TGCGCCAGCAGCTTGGACGGGGACTATGGCTACACCTTC	CASSLDGDYGYTF
NA	TRBV18	TRBJ1-1	NA	TGTGCCAGCTCACCAGGCGAGAACACTGAAGCTTTCTTT	CASSPGENTEAFF
NA	TRBV5-1	TRBJ2-2	NA	TGCGCCAGCAGCGCCGGGACAATGAACACCGGGGAGCTGTTTTTT	CASSAGTMNTGELFF
NA	TRBV7-9	TRBJ1-2	TRBD1	TGTGCCAGCAGCGCGGGACAGTGGGACCACCACTTC	CASSAGQWDHHF